The 14 T cell receptor beta chains below all came from one sample that was sequenced in a study of T cells after yellow fever vaccination. MiXCR, applied by TCRdb to the 5' RACE reads, yields one record per CDR3 protein. The sample contains 150,000 to 200,000 distinct CDR3 sequences, less than 9% of which appear only once. Sequenced material: CD4+ T cells sorted from PBMCs, taken less than 6 days after the first yellow fever vaccination. These receptors were obtained from a man aged 18 to 29 who received the YFV17D yellow fever vaccine.

This clonotype came up a few times. This rearrangement joins TRBV10-1 to TRBJ2-3; no firm D call. This CDR3 is 12 amino acids long. CDR1 is WNHNN and CDR2 is SYGVQD in the germline V gene (reference sequence). V was cut by 3 bases and J by 4 bases, with 5 bases left in between. CDR3 nucleotide sequence: TGCGCCAGCAGTGAATCCGCAGATACGCAGTATTTT. Translating it yields CASSESADTQYF.

This clonotype was picked up many times. The V call is TRBV7-2, the J call TRBJ2-7; 8 bases align to TRBD1. CDR1 and CDR2 (germline): SGHTA, FQGNSA. CDR3 size: 14 residues. The trim removed 5 bases at V and 7 bases at J, leaving 10 bases unmatched. CDR3 in amino acids: CASSLGTGPREQYF. DNA for the CDR3: TGTGCCAGCAGCCTCGGGACAGGTCCGCGGGAGCAGTACTTC.

The chain recombines TRBV10-3 with TRBJ2-1, with TRBD1 matching 10 bases. J was trimmed by 7 bases and V by 5 bases; bases with no gene match: 8. This CDR3 is built from 15 residues. Germline V lookup: CDR1 ENHRY, CDR2 SYGVKD. The CDR3 is CAISKGQGTVNEQFF. The CDR3 bases are TGTGCCATCAGTAAGGGACAGGGGACAGTAAATGAGCAGTTCTTC.

This clonotype was seen a few times. V usage is TRBV20-1 and J usage is TRBJ2-5; D ambiguous. There are 12 residues in the CDR3. Trimming took off 6 bases at V and 1 base at J, with 9 bases between the two ends. In germline, CDR1 is DFQATT, CDR2 SNEGSKA (reference sequence). The CDR3 here is CSAGTAQETQYF. The CDR3 DNA reads as TGCAGTGCCGGTACGGCCCAAGAGACCCAGTACTTC.

This clonotype was observed many times. The chain carries TRBV10-3 and TRBJ1-6; weak D call: TRBD1 (5 bases). The CDR3 is 13 residues long. Germline CDR1 reads ENHRY; CDR2 reads SYGVKD. Trimming cost V 5 bases and J 4 bases, with 6 bases left between them. CDR3 amino acids: CAISSGYNSPLHF. In DNA, the CDR3 is TGTGCCATCAGTTCAGGGTATAATTCACCCCTCCACTTT.

This clonotype appeared many times. The chain links TRBV18 to TRBJ2-3, with D unresolved. This CDR3 comprises 14 residues. The V gene's germline CDR1 is KGHSH and CDR2 LQKENI. V was clipped by 4 bases and J by 2 bases, with 10 bases between them. CDR3 in amino acids: CASSQARHTDTQYF. CDR3 sequence (DNA): TGTGCCAGCTCACAGGCCCGCCACACAGATACGCAGTATTTT.

In this sample, this clonotype turned up many times. This chain joins TRBV11-2 and TRBJ1-5; tentatively, D is TRBD1 (5 bases). Germline V gives CDR1 SGHAT, CDR2 FQNNGV. The germline V and J ends were trimmed by 4 bases and 4 bases, with 14 bases remaining between them. The length of the CDR3 is 15 residues. CDR3 DNA sequence: TGTGCCAGCAGCTCAGGAATCAGGGAAAATCAGCCCCAGCATTTT. Protein: CASSSGIRENQPQHF.

This clonotype was recorded at least ten times. V and J are TRBV20-1 and TRBJ2-5; D is undetermined. The CDR3 length is 12 residues. Between the trimmed V and J ends, which lost 2 bases and 5 bases, there was a span of 9 bases. Germline CDR1 reads DFQATT; CDR2 reads SNEGSKA (reference sequence). The CDR3 sequence: CSARTPQETQYF. CDR3 DNA: TGCAGTGCTAGAACTCCCCAGGAGACCCAGTACTTC.

The chain joins TRBV18 to TRBJ2-7, with D unclear. Trimming pared 0 bases from V and 2 bases from J, leaving 11 bases between. The CDR3 has 15 residues. Per germline, CDR1 KGHSH and CDR2 LQKENI. The CDR3 DNA is TGTGCCAGCTCACCACCGATCGCCGAGCCCTACGAGCAGTACGTC. As protein: CASSPPIAEPYEQYV.

In this sample, this clonotype turned up many times. The J gene is TRBJ2-3, the V gene TRBV3-1; maybe TRBD2 (6 bases). V was shortened by 3 bases and J by 15 bases, with 22 bases between the two germline ends. The germline CDR1 and CDR2 sequences are LGHDT and YNNKEL (reference sequence). The CDR3 loop spans 14 amino acids. CDR3 coding DNA: TGTGCCAGCAGCCAGGTGTTCCGGGACTCCCAGTTTTATTTT. Amino acids: CASSQVFRDSQFYF.

This clonotype has at least ten counts. This chain links TRBV9 with TRBJ2-7; TRBD1 agrees at 8 bases. With V trimmed by 3 bases and J by 3 bases, 8 bases remained unmatched. Germline-derived CDR1 and CDR2 are SGDLS and YYNGEE. The CDR3 length is 15 residues. The CDR3, as DNA: TGTGCCAGCAGCGCTTCCGGGACAGGACACTACGAGCAGTACTTC. Translation: CASSASGTGHYEQYF.

This clonotype was observed at least ten times. The V gene is TRBV19, the J gene TRBJ2-1; TRBD1 agrees at 7 bases. Germline trimming cut 5 bases from V and 3 bases from J; bases unmatched to any gene: 4. The CDR3 totals 14 residues. The V gene's germline CDR1 is LNHDA and CDR2 SQIVND (reference sequence). CDR3 DNA: TGTGCCAGTAGTCCGCGGACAGGCTACAATGAGCAGTTCTTC. It is translated as CASSPRTGYNEQFF.

This clonotype came up a few times. V is TRBV18 and J is TRBJ1-1; D not certain. CDR1 KGHSH and CDR2 LQKENI come from the germline V gene. The V end was cut by 3 bases, the J end by 7 bases, with 9 bases between. There are 12 residues in the CDR3. The CDR3 loop is CASSPVGGEAFF. The CDR3 DNA follows: TGTGCCAGCTCACCTGTAGGAGGTGAAGCTTTCTTT.

This clonotype has ten or more counts. V gene TRBV18 combines with J gene TRBJ2-7; 9 bases agree with TRBD1. The J segment lost 4 bases and the V segment lost 5 bases, leaving 9 bases of the junction unmatched. CDR1 and CDR2 from the germline V gene are KGHSH and LQKENI. The CDR3 contains 15 residues. Here the CDR3 reads CASSYGTGLRYEQYV. The CDR3 DNA reads TGTGCCAGCTCATACGGGACAGGGTTGAGGTACGAGCAGTACGTC.